The clone carrying this T cell receptor beta chain has just a few counts. The antigen remains undetermined. TCRdb re-analysed the 5' RACE reads in MiXCR, keeping a single row per CDR3 protein. This sample has 620,000 or so distinct CDR3 sequences; about a sixth occur once, and the top ten carry 15% to 20%. The sample is drawn from a study of T cells after yellow fever vaccination. General study findings and limits: Clones that expanded after primary vaccination mostly reappeared after the booster (just over 95% CD4, about 89% CD8).

Per germline, CDR1 SQVTM and CDR2 ANQGSEA. This CDR3 has 16 residues. V was clipped by 3 bases and J by 6 bases; unmatched bases: 8. Sequenced material: PBMCs, taken 5 to 6 days after the first yellow fever vaccination. The sequence was collected from a man aged 18 to 30 who received the YFV17D yellow fever vaccine. V and J are TRBV29-1 and TRBJ2-1; 13 bases align to TRBD2. CDR3: CSVDSLGLAGSNEQFF. CDR3 sequence (DNA): TGCAGCGTTGATTCCTTGGGACTAGCGGGAAGCAATGAGCAGTTCTTC.